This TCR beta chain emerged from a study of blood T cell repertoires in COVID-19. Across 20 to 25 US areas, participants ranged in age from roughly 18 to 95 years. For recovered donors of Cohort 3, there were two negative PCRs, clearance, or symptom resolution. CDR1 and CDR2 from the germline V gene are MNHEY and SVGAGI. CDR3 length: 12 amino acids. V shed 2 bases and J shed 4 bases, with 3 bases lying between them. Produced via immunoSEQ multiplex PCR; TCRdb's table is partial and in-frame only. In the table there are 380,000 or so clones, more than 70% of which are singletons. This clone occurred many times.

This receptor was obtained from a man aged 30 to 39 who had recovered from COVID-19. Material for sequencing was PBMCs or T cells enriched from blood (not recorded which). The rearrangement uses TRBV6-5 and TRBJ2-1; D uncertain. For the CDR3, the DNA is TGTGCCAGCAGTTACCCATACAATGAGCAGTTCTTC. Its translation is CASSYPYNEQFF.